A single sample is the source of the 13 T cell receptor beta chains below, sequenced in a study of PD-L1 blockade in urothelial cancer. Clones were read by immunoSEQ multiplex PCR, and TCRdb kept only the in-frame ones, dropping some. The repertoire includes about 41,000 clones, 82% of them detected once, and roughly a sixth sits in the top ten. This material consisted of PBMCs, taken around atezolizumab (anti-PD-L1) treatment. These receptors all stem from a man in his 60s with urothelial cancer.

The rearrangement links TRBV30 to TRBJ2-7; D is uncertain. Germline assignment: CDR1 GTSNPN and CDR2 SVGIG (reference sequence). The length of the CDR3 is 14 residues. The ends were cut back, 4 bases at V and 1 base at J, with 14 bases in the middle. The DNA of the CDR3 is TGTGCCTGGACTCCCTTCGGTCCTTCCTACGAGCAGTACTTC. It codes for CAWTPFGPSYEQYF.

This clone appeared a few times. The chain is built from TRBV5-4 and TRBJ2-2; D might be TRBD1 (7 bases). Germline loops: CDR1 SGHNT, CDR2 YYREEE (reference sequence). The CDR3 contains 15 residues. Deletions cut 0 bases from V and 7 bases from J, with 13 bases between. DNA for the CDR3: TGTGCCAGCAGCTTGGGACAGGGCGGGATCGGGGAGCTGTTTTTT. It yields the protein CASSLGQGGIGELFF.

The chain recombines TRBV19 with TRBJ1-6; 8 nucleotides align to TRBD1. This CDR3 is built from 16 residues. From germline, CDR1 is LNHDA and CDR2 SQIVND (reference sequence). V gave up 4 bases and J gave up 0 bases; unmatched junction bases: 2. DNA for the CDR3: TGTGCCAGTAGTAACAGGGGGAGCTCCTATAATTCACCCCTCCACTTT. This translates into CASSNRGSSYNSPLHF.

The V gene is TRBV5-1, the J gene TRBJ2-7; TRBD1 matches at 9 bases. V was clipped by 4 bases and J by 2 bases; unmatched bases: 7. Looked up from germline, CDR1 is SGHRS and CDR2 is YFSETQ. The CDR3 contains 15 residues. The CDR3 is CASSMTGGPTYEQYF. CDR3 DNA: TGCGCCAGCAGCATGACAGGGGGGCCTACCTACGAGCAGTACTTC.

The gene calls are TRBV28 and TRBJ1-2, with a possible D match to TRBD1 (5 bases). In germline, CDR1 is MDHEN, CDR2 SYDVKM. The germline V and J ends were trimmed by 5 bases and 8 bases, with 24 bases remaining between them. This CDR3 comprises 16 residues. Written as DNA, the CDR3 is TGTGCCAGCAGTACCCCGGGGGAGGAATTTGGTATGGGCTACACCTTC. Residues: CASSTPGEEFGMGYTF.

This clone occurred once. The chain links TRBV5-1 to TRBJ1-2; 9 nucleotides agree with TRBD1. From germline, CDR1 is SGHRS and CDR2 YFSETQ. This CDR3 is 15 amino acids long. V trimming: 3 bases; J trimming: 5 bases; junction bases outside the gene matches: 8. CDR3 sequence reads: CASSSATGGGYGYTF. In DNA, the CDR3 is TGCGCCAGCAGCTCGGCGACAGGGGGAGGATATGGCTACACCTTC.

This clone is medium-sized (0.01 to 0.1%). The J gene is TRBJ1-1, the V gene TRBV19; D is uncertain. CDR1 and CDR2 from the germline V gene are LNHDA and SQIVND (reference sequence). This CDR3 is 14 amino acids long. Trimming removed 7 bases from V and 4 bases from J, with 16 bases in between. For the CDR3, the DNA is TGTGCCAGTACGGGAGGGTATTTCGGCACTGAAGCTTTCTTT. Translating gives CASTGGYFGTEAFF.

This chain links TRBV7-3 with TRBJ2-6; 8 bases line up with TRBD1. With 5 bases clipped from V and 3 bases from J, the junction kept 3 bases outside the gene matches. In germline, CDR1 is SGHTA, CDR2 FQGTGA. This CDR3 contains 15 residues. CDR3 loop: CASSQGAGGANVLTF. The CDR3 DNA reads TGTGCCAGCAGCCAGGGGGCCGGTGGGGCCAACGTCCTGACTTTC.

DNA for the CDR3: TGTGCCAGCAGCCCCCTAGACGCAGGGACAGGTCAAGAGACCCAGTACTTC. Its translation is CASSPLDAGTGQETQYF. The gene calls are TRBV5-5 and TRBJ2-5; 8 bases line up with TRBD1. CDR1 SGHKS and CDR2 YYEKEE come from the germline V gene (reference sequence). The J segment lost 2 bases and the V segment lost 4 bases, leaving 13 bases of the junction unmatched. The CDR3 runs 17 residues.

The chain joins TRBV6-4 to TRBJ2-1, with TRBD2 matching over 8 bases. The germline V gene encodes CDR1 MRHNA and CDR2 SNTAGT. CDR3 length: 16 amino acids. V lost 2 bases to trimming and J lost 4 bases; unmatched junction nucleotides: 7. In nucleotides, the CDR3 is TGTGCCAGCAGTGACCCCTCCCGGGGGGGGTACAATGAGCAGTTCTTC. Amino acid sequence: CASSDPSRGGYNEQFF.

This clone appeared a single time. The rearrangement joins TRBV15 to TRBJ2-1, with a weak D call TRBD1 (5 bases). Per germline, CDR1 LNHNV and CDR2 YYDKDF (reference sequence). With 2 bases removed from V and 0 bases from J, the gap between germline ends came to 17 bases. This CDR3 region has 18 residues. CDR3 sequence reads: CATSRPRLDSSSYNEQFF. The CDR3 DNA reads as TGTGCCACCAGCAGACCGCGCTTAGACAGCAGCTCCTACAATGAGCAGTTCTTC.

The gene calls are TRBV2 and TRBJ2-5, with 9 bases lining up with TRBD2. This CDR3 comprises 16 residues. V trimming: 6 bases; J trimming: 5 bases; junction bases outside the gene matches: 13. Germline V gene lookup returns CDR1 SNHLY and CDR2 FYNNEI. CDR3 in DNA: TGTGCCAGCAGCGGGCCGCTAGCGGGGAAAGAGGAGACCCAGTACTTC. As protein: CASSGPLAGKEETQYF.

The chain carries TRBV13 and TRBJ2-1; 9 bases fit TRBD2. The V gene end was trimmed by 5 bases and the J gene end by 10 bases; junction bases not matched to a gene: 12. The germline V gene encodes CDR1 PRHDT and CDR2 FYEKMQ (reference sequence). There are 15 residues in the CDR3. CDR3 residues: CASSAPAGGRGEQFF. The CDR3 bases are TGTGCCAGCAGCGCCCCTGCGGGGGGGAGGGGCGAGCAGTTCTTC.